One sample yielded the 20 T cell receptor beta chains listed below, sequenced in a study of T cells in Graves' hyperthyroidism and ophthalmopathy. RNA transcripts served as the template for amplifying TCR beta CDR3 regions. The study used the HTBI primer set for a first-round RT-PCR of the TCR CDR3. TCRdb re-analysed the multiplex PCR reads in MiXCR, keeping a single row per CDR3 protein. The table shows some 760,000 distinct CDR3 sequences, with 12% to 15% occurring only once. The specimen was blood. The receptors stem from a woman under 30 with Graves' hyperthyroidism.

This clonotype was counted only a few times. The chain employs TRBV18 and TRBJ2-1; TRBD2 is a possible D gene (6 bases). Trimming pared 3 bases from V and 7 bases from J, leaving 16 bases between. Germline V CDR1 and CDR2: KGHSH, LQKENI. The CDR3 is 15 residues long. CDR3 in amino acids: CASSPTSRPLNEQFF. The CDR3, as DNA: TGTGCCAGCTCACCCACTAGCAGGCCTCTTAATGAGCAGTTCTTC.

Many counts were recorded for this clonotype. The genes are TRBV11-2 and TRBJ2-7, with D maybe TRBD2 (7 bases). This CDR3 region has 19 residues. CDR1 and CDR2 (germline): SGHAT, FQNNGV. V was shortened by 2 bases and J by 1 base, with 24 bases between the two germline ends. This chain's CDR3 is CASSLLSPLRGAGSYEQYF. The CDR3 nucleotides are TGTGCCAGCAGCTTACTGAGCCCGCTACGGGGGGCCGGATCCTACGAGCAGTACTTC.

This chain joins TRBV5-6 and TRBJ1-1; TRBD1 matches at 8 bases. The CDR3 totals 18 residues. V shed 4 bases and J 1 base; nucleotides not matched to a gene: 15. Germline V CDR1 and CDR2: SGHDT, YYEEEE. CDR3 amino acids: CASSRALVQGAGNTEAFF. The CDR3, as DNA: TGTGCCAGCAGCAGGGCTCTCGTCCAGGGGGCCGGGAACACTGAAGCTTTCTTT. The entire variable domain, with the rest obtained from reference TRBV5-6 and TRBJ1-1, is as follows: DAGVTQSPTHLIKTRGQQVTLRCSPKSGHDTVSWYQQALGQGPQFIFQYYEEEERQRGNFPDRFSGHQFPNYSSELNVNALLLGDSALYLCASSRALVQGAGNTEAFFGQGTRLTVV.

This clonotype has at least ten counts. The rearrangement joins TRBV6-1 to TRBJ1-2; a possible D gene is TRBD1 (5 bases). Germline V gives CDR1 MNHNS, CDR2 SASEGT. The CDR3 has 13 residues. The V gene lost 10 bases and the J gene lost 4 bases, with 16 bases spanning the gap. DNA for the CDR3: TGTGCCACCACCCCGGGGGGTGGCTATGGCTACACCTTC. Its protein is CATTPGGGYGYTF.

Ten or more counts support this clonotype. The chain employs TRBV3-1 and TRBJ1-1; D unclear. Germline V gene lookup returns CDR1 LGHDT and CDR2 YNNKEL (reference sequence). CDR3 length: 11 amino acids. Trimming pared 1 base from V and 14 bases from J, leaving 11 bases between. CDR3 protein: CASSQVSPLFF. As DNA, the CDR3 is TGTGCCAGCAGCCAAGTTAGCCCCTTGTTCTTT.

Many counts were recorded for this clonotype. The chain has TRBV20-1 and TRBJ2-1; D is unclear. From germline, CDR1 is DFQATT and CDR2 SNEGSKA (reference sequence). The V end lost 0 bases, the J end lost 8 bases, and 8 bases lay between the germline ends. CDR3 length equals 12 residues. The CDR3 DNA reads TGCAGTGCTAGAGATCATCTGGATGAGCAGTTCTTC. This encodes CSARDHLDEQFF.

There are many counts of this clonotype. The chain employs TRBV6-1 and TRBJ1-1; D possibly corresponds to TRBD1 (5 bases). V lost 7 bases and J lost 0, with 12 bases in between. Germline loops: CDR1 MNHNS, CDR2 SASEGT. CDR3 size: 14 residues. CDR3 in DNA: TGTGCCAGCAATCAACAGGACGTGAACACTGAAGCTTTCTTT. Its translation: CASNQQDVNTEAFF.

The chain links TRBV20-1 to TRBJ1-5; 10 bases map to TRBD1. With V trimmed by 3 bases and J by 5 bases, 7 bases remained unmatched. The CDR3 consists of 15 residues. Germline V gene data show CDR1 as DFQATT and CDR2 as SNEGSKA (reference sequence). CDR3 loop: CSASRPGTGDQPQHF. The CDR3, as DNA: TGCAGTGCTAGCCGTCCCGGGACAGGGGATCAGCCCCAGCATTTT.

This clonotype was recorded many times. The chain has TRBV28 and TRBJ1-6, with a weak D call TRBD1 (5 bases). V lost 6 bases and J 6 bases, leaving 12 bases between the germline ends. Germline-derived CDR1 and CDR2 are MDHEN and SYDVKM. The CDR3 is 14 residues long. For the CDR3, the DNA is TGTGCCAGCAGGGGTTGGAGGGGTAATTCACCCCTCCACTTT. Its translation is CASRGWRGNSPLHF. Full variable domain (missing parts from reference TRBV28 and TRBJ1-6): DVKVTQSSRYLVKRTGEKVFLECVQDMDHENMFWYRQDPGLGLRLIYFSYDVKMKEKGDIPEGYSVSREKKERFSLILESASTNQTSMYLCASRGWRGNSPLHFGNGTRLTVT.

This clonotype has a handful of counts. This sequence joins TRBV13 and TRBJ1-6, with unresolved D. This CDR3 is 16 amino acids long. V was shortened by 5 bases and J by 0 bases, with 11 bases between the two germline ends. The germline V gene encodes CDR1 PRHDT and CDR2 FYEKMQ (reference sequence). This CDR3 reads CASSPKLSSYNSPLHF. The CDR3 DNA follows: TGTGCCAGCAGCCCCAAATTAAGCTCCTATAATTCACCCCTCCACTTT.

This clonotype turned up a few times. The chain uses TRBV27 and TRBJ2-7; D is undetermined. CDR3 length: 12 amino acids. Germline CDR1 reads MNHEY; CDR2 reads SMNVEV (reference sequence). The germline V and J ends were trimmed by 7 bases and 2 bases, with 9 bases remaining between them. The CDR3 region is CASNAETYEQYF. The CDR3 bases are TGTGCCAGCAACGCGGAAACCTACGAGCAGTACTTC.

In this sample, this clonotype turned up a few times. CDR3 nucleotide sequence: TGTGCCAGCAGGGAGGGGCTGCCCCAAGAGACCCAGTACTTC. This gives the protein CASREGLPQETQYF. This sequence joins TRBV12-3 or TRBV12-4 and TRBJ2-5, with a tentative D call TRBD2 (6 bases). The V gene lost 6 bases and the J gene lost 1 base, with 12 bases spanning the gap. CDR3 length equals 14 residues.

Points on this clonotype: Being one base from a much bigger clone, this may be a read error. V is TRBV2 and J is TRBJ2-1; possibly TRBD2 for D (5 bases). Trimming pared 4 bases from V and 7 bases from J, leaving 8 bases between. This CDR3 is 12 amino acids long. CDR1 is SNHLY, CDR2 FYNNEI, per germline. As DNA, the CDR3 is TGTGCCAGCAGTGGAAGGGAGAATGAGCAGTTCTTC. Translation gives CASSGRENEQFF. Based on the CDR3 plus reference TRBV2 and TRBJ2-1, the full variable domain is EPEVTQTPSHQVTQMGQEVILRCVPISNHLYFYWYRQILGQKVEFLVSFYNNEISEKSEIFDDQFSVERPDGSNFTLKIRSTKLEDSAMYFCASSGRENEQFFGPGTRLTVL.

This clonotype was detected only a few times. The CDR3: CATSDDTNRVNTEAFF. DNA for the CDR3: TGTGCCACCAGTGATGACACCAACAGGGTGAACACTGAAGCTTTCTTT. The V and J genes are TRBV24-1 and TRBJ1-1; tentative D call: TRBD1 (6 bases). The V gene's germline CDR1 is KGHDR and CDR2 SFDVKD. The V end lost 3 bases, the J end lost 0 bases, and 13 bases lay between the germline ends. This CDR3 has 16 amino acids.

This chain joins TRBV2 and TRBJ1-1; D is perhaps TRBD1 (5 bases). Trimming took 0 bases from V and 7 from J, leaving 9 bases between them. Germline CDR1 and CDR2: SNHLY and FYNNEI. CDR3 size: 13 residues. The CDR3 loop reads CASSEAAGGEAFF. CDR3 sequence (DNA): TGTGCCAGCAGTGAAGCGGCCGGGGGTGAAGCTTTCTTT. Full variable domain (remainder filled in from reference TRBV2 and TRBJ1-1): EPEVTQTPSHQVTQMGQEVILRCVPISNHLYFYWYRQILGQKVEFLVSFYNNEISEKSEIFDDQFSVERPDGSNFTLKIRSTKLEDSAMYFCASSEAAGGEAFFGQGTRLTVV.

This rearrangement joins TRBV30 to TRBJ2-1; D not resolved. Germline loops: CDR1 GTSNPN, CDR2 SVGIG (reference sequence). The CDR3 is 11 residues long. Trimming stripped 4 bases from V and 8 bases from J, with 9 bases between. CDR3 in amino acids: CAWKGLDEQFF. CDR3 DNA sequence: TGTGCCTGGAAAGGTCTCGATGAGCAGTTCTTC.

In its sample, this clonotype was seen many times. The rearrangement links TRBV3-1 to TRBJ2-2; D perhaps matches TRBD2 (6 bases). V gave up 2 bases and J gave up 4 bases, with 20 bases separating them. The CDR3 has 18 residues. Germline loops: CDR1 LGHDT, CDR2 YNNKEL (reference sequence). The CDR3 DNA is TGTGCCAGCAGCCAAAGTAGTCCCCGAGTGGGGGGCACCGGGGAGCTGTTTTTT. Translation: CASSQSSPRVGGTGELFF.

On this clonotype itself: A much larger clone lies one base from this, so it may be a read error. The chain is built from TRBV2 and TRBJ2-3; 10 bases line up with TRBD2. V shed 5 bases, J shed 6 bases, and the junction held 5 bases outside the gene matches. Germline V gene lookup returns CDR1 SNHLY and CDR2 FYNNEI. CDR3 length equals 14 residues. The CDR3 loop is CASSRASGSDTQYF. The DNA for the CDR3 is TGTGCCAGCAGTCGGGCTAGCGGGAGTGATACGCAGTATTTT. Looking up the rest from reference TRBV2 and TRBJ2-3 gives the full variable domain: EPEVTQTPSHQVTQMGQEVILRCVPISNHLYFYWYRQILGQKVEFLVSFYNNEISEKSEIFDDQFSVERPDGSNFTLKIRSTKLEDSAMYFCASSRASGSDTQYFGPGTRLTVL.

The table lists this clonotype with a few counts. The chain carries TRBV3-1 and TRBJ2-2; no firm D call. The CDR3 has 19 amino acids. The V end was cut by 0 bases, the J end by 5 bases, with 22 bases between. Germline values: CDR1 LGHDT, CDR2 YNNKEL (reference sequence). In DNA, the CDR3 is TGTGCCAGCAGCCAAGATTTTTCTCGCCAGCCAAGGAAAACCGGGGAGCTGTTTTTT. Its translation is CASSQDFSRQPRKTGELFF.

This clonotype was recorded at least ten times. This rearrangement joins TRBV11-2 to TRBJ1-2; D gene uncertain. Trimming left V 1 base short and J 6 bases short, with 18 bases between. This CDR3 is built from 16 residues. Germline V gene lookup returns CDR1 SGHAT and CDR2 FQNNGV. CDR3 sequence: CASSLAGRGRGNGYTF. DNA for the CDR3: TGTGCCAGCAGCTTAGCCGGTCGAGGGCGCGGAAATGGCTACACCTTC.